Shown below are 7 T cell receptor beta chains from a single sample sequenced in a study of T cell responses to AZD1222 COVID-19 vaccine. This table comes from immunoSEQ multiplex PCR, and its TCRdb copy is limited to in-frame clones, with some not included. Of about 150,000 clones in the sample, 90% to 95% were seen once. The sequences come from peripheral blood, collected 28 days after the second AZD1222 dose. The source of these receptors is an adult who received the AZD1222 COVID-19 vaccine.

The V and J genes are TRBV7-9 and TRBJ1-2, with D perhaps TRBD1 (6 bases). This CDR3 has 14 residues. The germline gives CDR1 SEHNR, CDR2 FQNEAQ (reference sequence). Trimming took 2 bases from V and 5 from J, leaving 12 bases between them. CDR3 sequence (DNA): TGTGCCAGCAGCTTAATGGGGGCCTTATATGGCTACACCTTC. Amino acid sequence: CASSLMGALYGYTF.

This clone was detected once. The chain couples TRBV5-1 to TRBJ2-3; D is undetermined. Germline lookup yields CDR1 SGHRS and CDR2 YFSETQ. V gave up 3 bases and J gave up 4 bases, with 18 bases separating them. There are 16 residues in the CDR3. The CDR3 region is CASSSSGIRKPDTQYF. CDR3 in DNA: TGCGCCAGCAGCTCCTCTGGGATCCGGAAACCAGATACGCAGTATTTT.

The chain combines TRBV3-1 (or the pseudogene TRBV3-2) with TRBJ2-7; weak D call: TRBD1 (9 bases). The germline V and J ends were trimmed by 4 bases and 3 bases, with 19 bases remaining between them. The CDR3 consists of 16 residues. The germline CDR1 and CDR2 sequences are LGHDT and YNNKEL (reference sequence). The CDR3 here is CASSPRGGQGLYEQYF. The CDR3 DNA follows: TGTGCCAGCAGCCCCCGGGGGGGACAGGGTCTCTACGAGCAGTACTTC.

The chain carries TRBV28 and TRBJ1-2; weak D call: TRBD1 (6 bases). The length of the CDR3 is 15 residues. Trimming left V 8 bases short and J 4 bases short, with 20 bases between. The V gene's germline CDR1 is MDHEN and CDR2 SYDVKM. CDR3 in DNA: TGTGCCAGCGGTACACTAGGGGGTCGATCCTATGGCTACACCTTC. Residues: CASGTLGGRSYGYTF.

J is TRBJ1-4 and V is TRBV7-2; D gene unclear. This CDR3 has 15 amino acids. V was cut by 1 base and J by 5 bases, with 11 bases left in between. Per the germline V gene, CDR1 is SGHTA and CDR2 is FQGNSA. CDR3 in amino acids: CASSLDNARNEKLFF. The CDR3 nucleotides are TGTGCCAGCAGCTTAGATAACGCCCGGAATGAAAAACTGTTTTTT.

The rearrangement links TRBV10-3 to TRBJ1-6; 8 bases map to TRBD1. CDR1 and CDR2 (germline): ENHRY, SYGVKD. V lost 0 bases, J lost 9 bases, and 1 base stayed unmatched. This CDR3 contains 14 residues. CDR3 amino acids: CAISESQGASPLHF. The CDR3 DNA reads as TGTGCCATCAGTGAGTCGCAGGGGGCTTCACCCCTCCACTTT.

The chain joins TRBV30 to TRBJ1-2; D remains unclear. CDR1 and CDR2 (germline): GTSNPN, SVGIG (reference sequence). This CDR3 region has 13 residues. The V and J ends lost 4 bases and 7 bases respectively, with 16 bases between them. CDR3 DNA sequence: TGTGCCTGGACCCCCCTCCGGGGAGGTGGCTACACCTTC. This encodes CAWTPLRGGGYTF.